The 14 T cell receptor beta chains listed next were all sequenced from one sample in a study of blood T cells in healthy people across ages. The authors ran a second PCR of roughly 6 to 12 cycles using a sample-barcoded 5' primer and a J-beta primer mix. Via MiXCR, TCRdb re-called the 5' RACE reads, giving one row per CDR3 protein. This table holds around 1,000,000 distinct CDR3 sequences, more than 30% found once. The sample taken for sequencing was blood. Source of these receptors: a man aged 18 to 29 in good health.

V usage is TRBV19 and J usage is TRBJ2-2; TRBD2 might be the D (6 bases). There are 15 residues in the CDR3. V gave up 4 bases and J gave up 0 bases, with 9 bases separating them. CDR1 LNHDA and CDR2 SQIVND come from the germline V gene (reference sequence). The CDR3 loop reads CASSKEGTNTGELFF. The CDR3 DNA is TGTGCCAGTAGTAAGGAGGGCACGAACACCGGGGAGCTGTTTTTT.

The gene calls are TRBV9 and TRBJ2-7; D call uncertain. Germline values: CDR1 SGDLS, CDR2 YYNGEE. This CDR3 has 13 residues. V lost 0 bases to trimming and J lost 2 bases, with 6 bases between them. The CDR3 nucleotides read TGTGCCAGCAGCGTAGGTGCGGCCTACGAGCAGTACTTC. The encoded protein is CASSVGAAYEQYF.

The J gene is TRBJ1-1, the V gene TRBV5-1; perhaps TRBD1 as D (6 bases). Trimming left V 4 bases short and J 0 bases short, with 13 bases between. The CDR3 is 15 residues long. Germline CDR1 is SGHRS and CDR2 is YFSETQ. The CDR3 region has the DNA TGCGCCAGCAGCGGTAAGGACAGACTGAACACTGAAGCTTTCTTT. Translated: CASSGKDRLNTEAFF.

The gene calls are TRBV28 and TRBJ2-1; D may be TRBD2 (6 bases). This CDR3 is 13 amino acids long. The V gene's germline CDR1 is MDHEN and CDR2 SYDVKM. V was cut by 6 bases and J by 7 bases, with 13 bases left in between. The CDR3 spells CASSAGTENEQFF. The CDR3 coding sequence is TGTGCCAGCAGCGCTGGGACTGAAAATGAGCAGTTCTTC.

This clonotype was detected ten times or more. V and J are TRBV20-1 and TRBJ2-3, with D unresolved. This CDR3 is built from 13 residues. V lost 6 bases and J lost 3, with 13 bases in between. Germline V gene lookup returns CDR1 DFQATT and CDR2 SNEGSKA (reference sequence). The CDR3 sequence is CSARSPSTDTQYF. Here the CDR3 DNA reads TGCAGTGCCAGATCACCCTCAACAGATACGCAGTATTTT.

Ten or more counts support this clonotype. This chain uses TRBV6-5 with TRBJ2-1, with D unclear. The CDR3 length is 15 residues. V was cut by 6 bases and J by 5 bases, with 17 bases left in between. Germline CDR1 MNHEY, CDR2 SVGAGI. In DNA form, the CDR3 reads TGTGCCAGCAGAACCCCCGGGCAGGTTAACAATGAGCAGTTCTTC. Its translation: CASRTPGQVNNEQFF.

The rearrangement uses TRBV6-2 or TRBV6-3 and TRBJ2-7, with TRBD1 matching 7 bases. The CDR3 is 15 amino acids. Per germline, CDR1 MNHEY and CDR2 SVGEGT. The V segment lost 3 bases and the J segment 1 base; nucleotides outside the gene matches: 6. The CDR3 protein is CASSYDRERSYEQYF. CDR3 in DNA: TGTGCCAGCAGTTATGACAGGGAAAGGTCCTACGAGCAGTACTTC.

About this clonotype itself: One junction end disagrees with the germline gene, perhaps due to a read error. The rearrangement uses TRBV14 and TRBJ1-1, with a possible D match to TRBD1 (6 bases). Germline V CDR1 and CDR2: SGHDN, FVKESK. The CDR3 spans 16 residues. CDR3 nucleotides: TGTGCCAGCAGCCAAGGAAGGGGGTCGGTGAACACCGAAGCTTTCTTT. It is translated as CASSQGRGSVNTEAFF.

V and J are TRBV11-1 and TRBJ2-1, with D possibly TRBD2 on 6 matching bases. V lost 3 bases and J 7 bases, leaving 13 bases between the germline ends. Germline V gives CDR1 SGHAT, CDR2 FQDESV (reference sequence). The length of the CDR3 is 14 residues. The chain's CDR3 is CASSFDLGGNEQFF. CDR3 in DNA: TGTGCCAGCAGCTTTGACCTCGGAGGGAATGAGCAGTTCTTC.

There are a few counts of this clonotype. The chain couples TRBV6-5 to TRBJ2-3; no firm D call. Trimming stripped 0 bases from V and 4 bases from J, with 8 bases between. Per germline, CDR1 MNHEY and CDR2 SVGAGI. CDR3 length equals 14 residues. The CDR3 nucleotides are TGTGCCAGCAGTTACTCAGGGCTAGCAGATACGCAGTATTTT. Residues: CASSYSGLADTQYF.

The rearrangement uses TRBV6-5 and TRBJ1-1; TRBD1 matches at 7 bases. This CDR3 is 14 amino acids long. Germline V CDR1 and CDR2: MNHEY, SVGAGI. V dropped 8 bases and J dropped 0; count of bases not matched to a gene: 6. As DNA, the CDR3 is TGTGCCAGCGGGCCAGGGGGAATGAACACTGAAGCTTTCTTT. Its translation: CASGPGGMNTEAFF.

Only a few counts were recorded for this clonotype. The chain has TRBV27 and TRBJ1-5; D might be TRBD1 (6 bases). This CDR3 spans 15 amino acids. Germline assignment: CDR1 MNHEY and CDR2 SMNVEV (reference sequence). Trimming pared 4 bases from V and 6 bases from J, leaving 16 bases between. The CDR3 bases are TGTGCCAGCAGTTCGGGAGGGGGTAGGATTCAGCCCCAGCATTTT. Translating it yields CASSSGGGRIQPQHF.

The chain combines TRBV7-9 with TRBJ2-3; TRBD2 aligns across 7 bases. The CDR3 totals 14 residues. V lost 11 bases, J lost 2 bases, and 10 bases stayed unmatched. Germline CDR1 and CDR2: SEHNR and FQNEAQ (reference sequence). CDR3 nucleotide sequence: TGTGCCCGGAGCGGGGATACCTCCACAGATACGCAGTATTTT. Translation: CARSGDTSTDTQYF.

CDR3 coding DNA: TGTGCCAGCAGTATACAGGGGATGGGGAATCAGCCCCAGCATTTT. It specifies CASSIQGMGNQPQHF. The chain employs TRBV5-5 and TRBJ1-5; 7 nucleotides align to TRBD1. The CDR3 runs 15 residues. The V gene end was trimmed by 5 bases and the J gene end by 4 bases; junction bases not matched to a gene: 9. Germline V gene lookup returns CDR1 SGHKS and CDR2 YYEKEE (reference sequence).